The 26 T cell receptor beta chains in this list originate from one sample, sequenced in a study of cytomegalovirus exposure and HLA in healthy donors. A multiplex PCR was run with 60 Vbeta primers and 13 Jbeta primers. Assay: immunoSEQ multiplex PCR; the TCRdb copy retains only in-frame clones and omits some. The sample consists of some 200,000 clones, 82% of them appearing once. The sequenced sample consisted of PBMCs. These receptor sequences come from a boy between 2 and 10 years old in good health and CMV-seronegative.

The chain is built from TRBV5-1 and TRBJ2-7; TRBD1 is a possible D gene (6 bases). The CDR3 is made up of 16 amino acids. Germline-derived CDR1 and CDR2 are SGHRS and YFSETQ. V lost 4 bases and J lost 5, with 22 bases in between. Here the CDR3 DNA reads TGCGCCAGCAGCGCCCGGGACATCGATAGGGTGCACGAGCAGTACTTC. Its translation is CASSARDIDRVHEQYF.

The genes are TRBV5-4 and TRBJ2-3; TRBD2 matches 11 bases. CDR1 is SGHNT, CDR2 YYREEE, per germline (reference sequence). The CDR3 consists of 15 residues. The ends lost 5 bases at V and 7 bases at J; junction bases unmatched: 9. CDR3 bases: TGTGCCAGCAGGGTAGCGGGGGGGCTTATGAATACGCAGTATTTT. As protein: CASRVAGGLMNTQYF.

The chain uses TRBV7-9 and TRBJ2-4; no definite D call. Per germline, CDR1 SEHNR and CDR2 FQNEAQ (reference sequence). V was pared by 4 bases and J by 9 bases, with 19 bases between. This CDR3 has 15 residues. Here the CDR3 reads CASSSDLRPPGIQYF. CDR3 coding DNA: TGTGCCAGCAGCTCCGACCTCAGACCCCCAGGCATTCAGTACTTC.

The chain joins TRBV5-6 to TRBJ2-5; tentatively, D is TRBD2 (7 bases). In germline, CDR1 is SGHDT, CDR2 YYEEEE. The V and J ends lost 6 bases and 5 bases respectively, with 20 bases between them. This CDR3 contains 15 residues. In nucleotides, the CDR3 is TGTGCCAGCAACGTATGGGGGGGCCAGCGGGAGACCCAGTACTTC. Translating gives CASNVWGGQRETQYF.

The chain uses TRBV2 and TRBJ1-4; maybe TRBD1 (6 bases). CDR3 length: 13 residues. The V end was cut by 2 bases, the J end by 6 bases, with 7 bases between. Germline V gene sequence: CDR1 SNHLY, CDR2 FYNNEI. CDR3 coding DNA: TGTGCCAGCAGTGAACAGGGGCATGAAAAACTGTTTTTT. Translating gives CASSEQGHEKLFF.

This clone has just one count. The chain has TRBV4-3 and TRBJ2-1, with D possibly matching TRBD2 (6 bases). CDR1 and CDR2 (germline): LGHNA, YSLEER. The CDR3 consists of 14 residues. Trimming cost V 0 bases and J 8 bases, with 11 bases left between them. Here the CDR3 reads CASSQDRGTDEQFF. The DNA of the CDR3 is TGCGCCAGCAGCCAAGATCGGGGGACGGATGAGCAGTTCTTC.

V and J are TRBV6-1 and TRBJ2-3; TRBD1 might be the D (5 bases). Germline V gene lookup returns CDR1 MNHNS and CDR2 SASEGT. V lost 10 bases and J 0 bases, leaving 17 bases between the germline ends. The CDR3 length is 15 residues. CDR3 coding DNA: TGTGCCACCGATTCCAGACAGTACAGCACAGATACGCAGTATTTT. It codes for CATDSRQYSTDTQYF.

The chain has TRBV6-6 and TRBJ2-1; D not certain. CDR1 and CDR2 from the germline V gene are MNHNY and SVGAGI (reference sequence). The CDR3 totals 14 residues. Deletions cut 7 bases from V and 2 bases from J, with 12 bases between. This chain's CDR3 is CASTPGLTYNEQFF. CDR3 coding DNA: TGTGCCAGCACTCCCGGGTTGACCTACAATGAGCAGTTCTTC.

The rearrangement links TRBV27 to TRBJ2-2; a possible D gene is TRBD1 (6 bases). Germline CDR1 and CDR2: MNHEY and SMNVEV (reference sequence). This CDR3 is 14 amino acids long. V lost 7 bases, J lost 0 bases, and 9 bases lay in between. In nucleotides, the CDR3 is TGTGCCAGCACGGACAGTCCGAACACCGGGGAGCTGTTTTTT. The encoded protein is CASTDSPNTGELFF.

This chain uses TRBV11-2 with TRBJ2-5, with D perhaps matching TRBD1 (6 bases). Trimming cost V 5 bases and J 4 bases, with 20 bases left between them. Germline CDR1 is SGHAT and CDR2 is FQNNGV. The CDR3 extends over 16 amino acids. The CDR3 DNA is TGTGCCAGCAGCCCCATTAAATCACAGGGTCGAGAGACCCAGTACTTC. Its protein is CASSPIKSQGRETQYF. The entire variable domain, with the rest obtained from reference TRBV11-2 and TRBJ2-5, is as follows: EAGVAQSPRYKIIEKRQSVAFWCNPISGHATLYWYQQILGQGPKLLIQFQNNGVVDDSQLPKDRFSAERLKGVDSTLKIQPAKLEDSAVYLCASSPIKSQGRETQYFGPGTRLLVL.

The chain employs TRBV7-2 and TRBJ2-7, with D possibly being TRBD1 (6 bases). The CDR3 loop spans 13 amino acids. The ends were cut back, 5 bases at V and 7 bases at J, with 15 bases in the middle. Germline V lookup: CDR1 SGHTA, CDR2 FQGNSA. CDR3 in DNA: TGTGCCAGCAGCCCGGGACAATCTGGAGAGCAGTACTTC. As protein: CASSPGQSGEQYF.

The chain couples TRBV5-1 to TRBJ2-2; no definite D call. CDR1 is SGHRS, CDR2 YFSETQ, per germline. The CDR3 runs to 13 residues. Trimming left V 0 bases short and J 4 bases short, with 4 bases between. CDR3 bases: TGCGCCAGCAGCTTGGCGGGCACCGGGGAGCTGTTTTTT. The encoded protein is CASSLAGTGELFF.

The sample holds a few counts of this clone. The chain links TRBV4-1 to TRBJ1-2; D remains unclear. Germline V gene sequence: CDR1 MGHRA, CDR2 YSYEKL. This CDR3 is built from 13 residues. Trimming stripped 1 base from V and 5 bases from J, with 8 bases between. Here the CDR3 reads CASSQVGSYGYTF. In nucleotides, the CDR3 is TGCGCCAGCAGCCAAGTCGGGTCTTATGGCTACACCTTC.

The gene calls are TRBV2 and TRBJ2-5, with D tentatively TRBD2 (6 bases). The CDR3 is made up of 15 amino acids. The germline V gene has CDR1 SNHLY and CDR2 FYNNEI. Trimming took off 5 bases at V and 5 bases at J, with 18 bases between the two ends. CDR3 nucleotide sequence: TGTGCCAGCAGTCGGGACTCACAGAACGGCGAGACCCAGTACTTC. This codes for CASSRDSQNGETQYF.

J is TRBJ2-7 and V is TRBV4-3; D perhaps matches TRBD1 (6 bases). V lost 0 bases and J lost 3, with 27 bases in between. Germline V lookup: CDR1 LGHNA, CDR2 YSLEER. CDR3 length: 20 amino acids. CDR3 coding DNA: TGCGCCAGCAGCCAAGATTTTTGGGAACAGGGTTTTCGATTGGTCTACGAGCAGTACTTC. Translation: CASSQDFWEQGFRLVYEQYF.

This clone occurred once. The J gene is TRBJ2-1, the V gene TRBV9; no definite D call. Germline lookup yields CDR1 SGDLS and CDR2 YYNGEE. The CDR3 consists of 12 residues. V was trimmed by 0 bases and J by 5 bases, leaving 3 bases between them. CDR3 coding DNA: TGTGCCAGCAGCGTAGCTGACAATGAGCAGTTCTTC. The encoded protein is CASSVADNEQFF.

The chain joins TRBV6-6 to TRBJ1-4, with no clear D. CDR1 and CDR2 (germline): MNHNY, SVGAGI (reference sequence). There are 13 residues in the CDR3. V shed 9 bases and J shed 0 bases, with 8 bases lying between them. CDR3 bases: TGTGCCAGTGCCGGGGCAACTAATGAAAAACTGTTTTTT. This codes for CASAGATNEKLFF.

The gene calls are TRBV2 and TRBJ1-4, with D possibly TRBD1 on 5 matching bases. The V end lost 5 bases, the J end lost 4 bases, and 11 bases lay between the germline ends. Per germline, CDR1 SNHLY and CDR2 FYNNEI. There are 14 residues in the CDR3. CDR3 coding DNA: TGTGCCAGCAGTACTGACAGCTATAATGAAAAACTGTTTTTT. This encodes CASSTDSYNEKLFF.

V is TRBV29-1 and J is TRBJ2-5; 7 nucleotides line up with TRBD1. Germline V gene lookup returns CDR1 SQVTM and CDR2 ANQGSEA. V lost 5 bases, J lost 2 bases, and 8 bases stayed unmatched. This CDR3 is 14 amino acids long. The CDR3 DNA follows: TGCAGCGTTCACGGGACAGCGCTTCAAGAGACCCAGTACTTC. It encodes CSVHGTALQETQYF.

The chain uses TRBV7-2 and TRBJ2-3; 8 bases fit TRBD2. Germline values: CDR1 SGHTA, CDR2 FQGNSA. The CDR3 consists of 15 residues. Unmatched junction bases numbered 7, after V lost 6 bases and J lost 2 bases. Here the CDR3 reads CASSALAGNTDTQYF. For the CDR3, the DNA is TGTGCCAGCAGTGCCTTAGCGGGGAACACAGATACGCAGTATTTT.

The genes are TRBV5-1 and TRBJ1-2; unclear D gene. The CDR3 spans 14 residues. The germline V gene encodes CDR1 SGHRS and CDR2 YFSETQ. Trimming removed 0 bases from V and 7 bases from J, with 13 bases in between. CDR3 protein: CASSLEFQPSGYTF. CDR3 in DNA: TGCGCCAGCAGCTTGGAGTTCCAACCCAGTGGCTACACCTTC.

The V gene is TRBV19, the J gene TRBJ1-5, with D hard to call. The CDR3 sequence is 15 residues long. Per germline, CDR1 LNHDA and CDR2 SQIVND (reference sequence). Trimming took 1 base from V and 3 from J, leaving 10 bases between them. CDR3 loop: CASSIVAGINQPQHF. Written as DNA, the CDR3 is TGTGCCAGTAGTATAGTCGCGGGGATCAATCAGCCCCAGCATTTT.

This clone was found once. The chain employs TRBV10-3 and TRBJ2-5, with 11 bases aligning to TRBD2. V lost 4 bases, J lost 4 bases, and 5 bases stayed unmatched. The V gene's germline CDR1 is ENHRY and CDR2 SYGVKD. CDR3 length: 15 amino acids. CDR3 in amino acids: CAISGLAGGAETQYF. The CDR3 DNA sequence: TGTGCCATCAGTGGATTAGCGGGGGGGGCAGAGACCCAGTACTTC.

The chain carries TRBV11-3 and TRBJ2-3; D is possibly TRBD2 (6 bases). With 8 bases removed from V and 7 bases from J, the gap between germline ends came to 16 bases. Germline CDR1 reads SGHNT; CDR2 reads YENEEA. This CDR3 has 13 amino acids. In DNA, the CDR3 is TGTGCCAGCGCGGCGGGGCCGCCGAATACGCAGTATTTT. It encodes CASAAGPPNTQYF.

This chain links TRBV19 with TRBJ1-1; D perhaps matches TRBD1 (5 bases). This CDR3 comprises 18 residues. V was trimmed by 3 bases and J by 1 base, leaving 21 bases between them. The germline V gene encodes CDR1 LNHDA and CDR2 SQIVND (reference sequence). As DNA, the CDR3 is TGTGCCAGTAGTATTTTTGGGCAGGGAGGTATTTGGAACACTGAAGCTTTCTTT. This translates into CASSIFGQGGIWNTEAFF.

The genes are TRBV19 and TRBJ2-3, with 9 positions matching TRBD1. Germline V CDR1 and CDR2: LNHDA, SQIVND (reference sequence). CDR3 length equals 15 residues. V lost 8 bases to trimming and J lost 4 bases; unmatched junction nucleotides: 10. For the CDR3, the DNA is TGTGCCAGTGCTCGCAGGACAGGGGCGGCAGATACGCAGTATTTT. The encoded protein is CASARRTGAADTQYF.